This is a list of T cell receptor beta chains from one sample in a study of Ad26.COV2.S vaccination and SARS-CoV-2 variants. The assay was immunoSEQ multiplex PCR, and TCRdb's table has in-frame clones only and misses some. Here the sample spans 300,000 to 350,000 clones, around 90% being singletons. The sample was peripheral blood, taken in a trial of Ad26.COV2.S vaccine versus placebo. The receptor set was obtained from a person aged 18-60 years who received the Ad26.COV2.S COVID-19 vaccine or a placebo. Both conserved end residues are part of each CDR3. Each record gives: J gene, clone size, D gene, V gene, CDR3 protein, CDR3 DNA. D genes are given only for firm matches. The size entry is marked missing in some rows and otherwise reads once, few, many or a size class.

>TRBJ2-7|NA|NA|TRBV5-1
CASSLNVLSGSYEQYF
TGCGCCAGCAGCTTAAATGTTCTTTCAGGCTCCTACGAGCAGTACTTC
>TRBJ2-7|NA|NA|TRBV9
CASSVDRGGGEQYF
TGTGCCAGCAGCGTAGACAGGGGCGGGGGAGAGCAGTACTTC
>TRBJ1-2|NA|TRBD1|TRBV30
CAWSLAGGAYGYTF
TGTGCCTGGAGCCTAGCAGGGGGCGCCTATGGCTACACCTTC
>TRBJ2-7|NA|NA|TRBV3-1/TRBV3-2
CASSQLTYEQYF
TGTGCCAGCAGCCAGCTGACCTACGAGCAGTACTTC
>TRBJ2-3|NA|NA|TRBV28
CASYNRGTDTQYF
TGTGCCAGCTACAACCGGGGCACAGATACGCAGTATTTT
>TRBJ2-7|NA|NA|TRBV3-1/TRBV3-2
CASSQDRVPYEQYF
TGTGCCAGCAGCCAAGATAGGGTTCCCTACGAGCAGTACTTC
>TRBJ1-3|few|NA|TRBV7-2
CASSLQSSGNTIYF
TGTGCCAGCAGCCTTCAAAGCTCTGGAAACACCATATATTTT
>TRBJ1-6|few|NA|TRBV25-1
CASSSLRDRGSPLHF
TGTGCCAGCAGTAGTCTAAGGGACCGCGGGTCACCCCTCCACTTT
>TRBJ1-5|NA|NA|TRBV6-5
CASNAGDQPQHF
TGTGCCAGCAACGCGGGGGATCAGCCCCAGCATTTT
>TRBJ1-5|NA|TRBD1|TRBV19
CASSTDRGLSYNQPQHF
TGTGCCAGTAGTACCGACAGGGGGCTTTCTTACAATCAGCCCCAGCATTTT
>TRBJ1-2|NA|NA|TRBV10-3
CAISEARENYGYTF
TGTGCCATCAGTGAGGCCAGAGAAAACTATGGCTACACCTTC
>TRBJ1-1|once|NA|TRBV7-3
CASSFNPQGKNTEAFF
TGTGCCAGCAGCTTTAATCCTCAGGGAAAGAACACTGAAGCTTTCTTT
>TRBJ2-2|NA|NA|TRBV18
CASSPPWGHSQSGELFF
TGTGCCAGCTCACCACCTTGGGGACATTCCCAATCCGGGGAGCTGTTTTTT
>TRBJ2-3|NA|NA|TRBV29-1
CSVLAASTDTQYF
TGCAGCGTTTTAGCCGCAAGCACAGATACGCAGTATTTT
>TRBJ1-2|NA|TRBD1|TRBV3-1/TRBV3-2
CASSQIQGANGYTF
TGTGCCAGCAGCCAAATACAGGGGGCTAATGGCTACACCTTC
>TRBJ2-1|NA|TRBD2|TRBV6-2/TRBV6-3
CASSLGQRGGSNEQFF
TGTGCCAGCAGTTTAGGACAGCGGGGGGGCTCAAATGAGCAGTTCTTC
>TRBJ2-3|NA|TRBD2|TRBV18
CASSRGTSGTGDTQYF
TGTGCCAGCTCACGGGGGACTAGCGGGACTGGAGATACGCAGTATTTT
>TRBJ2-7|NA|TRBD1|TRBV29-1
CSVDGTGLYEQYF
TGCAGCGTTGATGGGACAGGGTTATACGAGCAGTACTTC
>TRBJ2-5|NA|NA|TRBV7-8
CASSPTRGRLGETQYF
TGTGCCAGCAGCCCGACAAGGGGTCGGCTGGGAGAGACCCAGTACTTC
>TRBJ2-7|NA|TRBD1|TRBV5-6
CASSWGTGSYEQYF
TGTGCCAGCAGCTGGGGGACAGGGAGCTACGAGCAGTACTTC
>TRBJ2-2|NA|NA|TRBV28
CASRPGLGTGELFF
TGTGCCAGCCGGCCGGGACTGGGTACCGGGGAGCTGTTTTTT
>TRBJ2-2|NA|NA|TRBV6-5
CASSYIHGELFF
TGTGCCAGCAGTTATATTCACGGGGAGCTGTTTTTT
>TRBJ2-7|NA|TRBD1|TRBV5-4
CASSFRGRPYEQYF
TGTGCCAGCAGCTTTAGGGGGCGTCCCTACGAGCAGTACTTC
>TRBJ1-1|NA|NA|TRBV12-3/TRBV12-4
CATQGFGDTEAFF
TGTGCCACCCAGGGTTTTGGAGACACTGAAGCTTTCTTT
>TRBJ1-4|few|NA|TRBV7-9
CASSVQVAEKLFF
TGTGCCAGCAGCGTCCAGGTGGCTGAAAAACTGTTTTTT
>TRBJ1-5|few|TRBD1|TRBV28
CASEDRGQPQHF
TGTGCCAGCGAAGACAGGGGGCAGCCCCAGCATTTT
>TRBJ1-3|NA|NA|TRBV28
CATSRGDGNTIYF
TGTGCCACTTCCCGTGGGGATGGAAACACCATATATTTT
>TRBJ2-3|NA|NA|TRBV2
CASLRLRTDTQYF
TGTGCCAGCTTGCGATTACGCACAGATACGCAGTATTTT
>TRBJ2-2|few|TRBD1|TRBV30
CAWKGQGTGELFF
TGTGCCTGGAAGGGACAGGGTACCGGGGAGCTGTTTTTT
>TRBJ1-2|NA|NA|TRBV30
CAWSVGGVADGYTF
TGTGCCTGGAGTGTAGGTGGGGTGGCGGATGGCTACACCTTC
>TRBJ1-6|NA|TRBD1|TRBV18
CASSPGTGNNSPLHF
TGTGCCAGCTCACCAGGGACAGGGAATAATTCACCCCTCCACTTT
>TRBJ1-5|few|NA|TRBV19
CASSLATGDSSNQPQHF
TGTGCCAGTAGTTTGGCGACCGGCGATTCAAGCAATCAGCCCCAGCATTTT
>TRBJ1-2|NA|NA|TRBV19
CASRTGGGYTF
TGTGCCAGTAGGACAGGTGGAGGCTACACCTTC
>TRBJ1-3|NA|NA|TRBV7-3
CASSPTPSISGNTIYF
TGTGCCAGCAGCCCTACTCCCTCGATCTCTGGAAACACCATATATTTT
>TRBJ2-5|NA|TRBD1|TRBV24-1
CATSDSGTGGKETQYF
TGTGCCACCAGTGATTCCGGGACAGGGGGAAAAGAGACCCAGTACTTC
>TRBJ2-5|few|TRBD2|TRBV6-2/TRBV6-3
CASSRGASGGPETQYF
TGTGCCAGCAGCCGAGGGGCTAGCGGGGGTCCAGAGACCCAGTACTTC
>TRBJ2-1|NA|NA|TRBV5-1
CASSLDGGTASSEQFF
TGCGCCAGCAGCTTGGATGGCGGGACCGCTTCAAGTGAGCAGTTCTTC
>TRBJ1-1|NA|NA|TRBV7-9
CASSLGQWGTEAFF
TGTGCCAGCAGCTTAGGACAGTGGGGGACTGAAGCTTTCTTT
>TRBJ2-7|few|NA|TRBV7-9
CASIRENSYEQYF
TGTGCCAGCATCCGGGAGAACTCCTACGAGCAGTACTTC
>TRBJ2-1|NA|TRBD2|TRBV6-5
CASSLLAGEYNEQFF
TGTGCCAGCAGTCTACTAGCGGGAGAGTACAATGAGCAGTTCTTC
>TRBJ2-7|NA|TRBD2|TRBV7-2
CASSSGLAGVGEQYF
TGTGCCAGCAGCTCCGGCTTAGCGGGAGTGGGCGAGCAGTACTTC
>TRBJ1-2|NA|TRBD1|TRBV4-3
CASSQDQSGGALYGYTF
TGCGCCAGCAGCCAAGATCAGTCAGGGGGCGCTTTATACGGCTACACCTTC
>TRBJ1-5|NA|NA|TRBV7-9
CASSLDSSNQPQHF
TGTGCCAGCAGCTTAGACAGCAGCAATCAGCCCCAGCATTTT
>TRBJ2-3|NA|TRBD1|TRBV7-2
CASSFDYQGAWGTDTQYF
TGTGCCAGCAGCTTCGATTACCAGGGGGCGTGGGGCACAGATACGCAGTATTTT
>TRBJ1-4|NA|TRBD1|TRBV5-1
CASSLGDRGNEKLFF
TGCGCCAGCAGCTTGGGGGACAGGGGTAATGAAAAACTGTTTTTT